Below, one TCR beta chain is given with its context. The repertoire was sequenced with immunoSEQ multiplex PCR; TCRdb's copy has only in-frame clones and lacks some. The table lists 250,000 to 300,000 clones, about 87% of them singletons. The sample comes from a study of blood T cell repertoires in COVID-19. The CDR3 extends over 14 amino acids. V shed 1 base and J 15 bases; nucleotides not matched to a gene: 11. Germline loops: CDR1 SEHNR, CDR2 FQNEAQ (reference sequence). Sequenced input: peripheral blood. The chain recombines TRBV7-9 with TRBJ2-1; 8 bases fit TRBD1. This clonotype originated in a woman in her 70s with COVID-19, enrolled during active disease. The CDR3 loop is CASSLGVDRGGRFF. CDR3 DNA sequence: TGTGCCAGCAGCTTAGGGGTTGACAGGGGTGGTCGGTTCTTC.